This is a list of T cell receptor beta chains from one sample in a study of blood T cell repertoires in COVID-19. Generated by immunoSEQ multiplex PCR, the TCRdb table keeps only in-frame clones and is missing some. This table has roughly 150,000 clones, roughly 85% appearing once. The sample comprised peripheral blood. The receptors come from a woman aged 60-75 years with COVID-19, enrolled during active disease. Both conserved end residues are part of each CDR3. Some rows mark clone size as missing; the rest say once, few, many or name a class of expanded clone.

abundance: NA
j_gene: TRBJ2-3
v_gene: TRBV1
CDR3aa: CTSSQDRYSGRKYSSDTQYF

abundance: NA
j_gene: TRBJ2-7
v_gene: TRBV3-1/TRBV3-2
CDR3aa: CASSQGLAGGLPYEQYF

abundance: NA
j_gene: TRBJ2-3
v_gene: TRBV18
CDR3aa: CASSPLRGDTQYF

abundance: NA
j_gene: TRBJ2-1
v_gene: TRBV7-2
CDR3aa: CASSFRNEQFF

abundance: NA
j_gene: TRBJ1-5
v_gene: TRBV20-1
CDR3aa: CSASSRDKGRKPQHF

abundance: NA
j_gene: TRBJ2-5
v_gene: TRBV10-1
CDR3aa: CASSSRGLGETQYF

abundance: once
j_gene: TRBJ2-3
v_gene: TRBV11-3
CDR3aa: CASSFSGGPKGDTQYF

abundance: NA
j_gene: TRBJ2-1
v_gene: TRBV27
CDR3aa: CASSLSPRRSSYNEQFF

abundance: NA
j_gene: TRBJ1-6
v_gene: TRBV19
CDR3aa: CASSLRPGQAGSYNSPLHF

abundance: NA
j_gene: TRBJ1-6
v_gene: TRBV6-5
CDR3aa: CATRPSNNSPLHF

abundance: once
j_gene: TRBJ1-5
v_gene: TRBV9
CDR3aa: CASSVGAANQPQHF

abundance: NA
j_gene: TRBJ1-4
v_gene: TRBV5-1
CDR3aa: CASSPRWGEKLFF

abundance: few
j_gene: TRBJ1-1
v_gene: TRBV7-3
CDR3aa: CASSTLPQMGLSIMNTEAFF

abundance: NA
j_gene: TRBJ1-4
v_gene: TRBV19
CDR3aa: CASSTQTNMLFF

abundance: NA
j_gene: TRBJ1-2
v_gene: TRBV12-3/TRBV12-4
CDR3aa: CASSFDREYGYTF

abundance: few
j_gene: TRBJ2-2
v_gene: TRBV5-1
CDR3aa: CASSSVAGGNTGELFF

abundance: once
j_gene: TRBJ2-3
v_gene: TRBV19
CDR3aa: CASSDRGRRTQYF

abundance: NA
j_gene: TRBJ1-1
v_gene: TRBV30
CDR3aa: CAWSAPGGLGNTEAFF

abundance: NA
j_gene: TRBJ2-2
v_gene: TRBV19
CDR3aa: CATQPWRGNTGELFF

abundance: NA
j_gene: TRBJ1-2
v_gene: TRBV27
CDR3aa: CASSPPGTSGYTF

abundance: NA
j_gene: TRBJ2-4
v_gene: TRBV15
CDR3aa: CATSGLAVKNIQYF

abundance: few
j_gene: TRBJ1-6
v_gene: TRBV5-4
CDR3aa: CAGLDRGTDSPLHF

abundance: NA
j_gene: TRBJ1-1
v_gene: TRBV18
CDR3aa: CASSPSLSLGAGEAFF

abundance: few
j_gene: TRBJ2-1
v_gene: TRBV9
CDR3aa: CASSVTPGQGFHEQFF

abundance: NA
j_gene: TRBJ1-3
v_gene: TRBV2
CDR3aa: CASTDFPGSGNTIYF